This entry describes one T cell receptor (beta chain). Its antigen is not identified. This entry is derived from a study of T cell responses to AZD1222 COVID-19 vaccine. V lost 6 bases, J lost 1 base, and 10 bases lay in between. The CDR3 is 13 residues long. The germline V gene encodes CDR1 MNHEY and CDR2 SMNVEV (reference sequence). Here immunoSEQ multiplex PCR was the method, and the copy in TCRdb shows in-frame clones only, minus some. The sample yields 100,000 to 130,000 clones, approximately 90% seen once. Notes on the study in general: Following two doses of AZD1222, Spike-specific TCR breadth and depth rose.

J is TRBJ2-7 and V is TRBV27; D possibly corresponds to TRBD1 (6 bases). The sequence came from an adult who received the AZD1222 COVID-19 vaccine. Specimen: peripheral blood, collected 28 days after the second AZD1222 dose. This chain's CDR3 is CASRRTESYEQYF. The CDR3, as DNA: TGTGCCAGCAGAAGGACAGAGTCCTACGAGCAGTACTTC.